The clone carrying this T cell receptor (beta chain) was seen more than once but under ten times. This specimen comes from a study of blood T cells in healthy people across ages. Sample-barcoded 5' priming and a J-beta primer mix drove a second PCR of roughly 7 to 11 cycles. TCRdb used MiXCR to reprocess the 5' RACE reads, holding one entry per CDR3 protein. Among around 1,000,000 distinct CDR3 sequences listed, around 27% were seen once. The same sample was also used in a study of T cells of mothers and their children.

The sequenced sample was blood. The clonotype was recovered from a girl aged 2-10 years in good health.

CDR3 coding DNA: TGTGCCAGCGCGGGCGAGGACAGGGGGATTACAGATACGCAGTATTTT. This gives the protein CASAGEDRGITDTQYF. This sequence joins TRBV5-6 and TRBJ2-3, with 10 bases lining up with TRBD1. Germline V gives CDR1 SGHDT, CDR2 YYEEEE. This CDR3 comprises 16 residues. V lost 7 bases to trimming and J lost 3 bases; unmatched junction nucleotides: 11.